The 21 T cell receptor beta chains given below trace back to one sample, sequenced in a study of blood T cell repertoires in COVID-19. Sequencing used immunoSEQ multiplex PCR; TCRdb keeps in-frame clones, though not all of them. Found here are fewer than 350,000 clones, approximately 86% of them singletons; the top ten hold approximately 2.2%. What was sequenced was peripheral blood. All receptors derive from a woman aged 25 to 45 who had recovered from COVID-19.

This clone turned up a few times. Other nucleotide sequences from this sample produce the same CDR3. The V call is TRBV25-1, the J call TRBJ2-5; D gene unclear. Germline CDR1 is MGHDK and CDR2 is SYGVNS. V lost 4 bases and J 5 bases, leaving 5 bases between the germline ends. The CDR3 is made up of 11 amino acids. CDR3 sequence reads: CASSAGETQYF. CDR3 in DNA: TGTGCCAGCAGTGCCGGGGAGACCCAGTACTTC.

The chain recombines TRBV29-1 with TRBJ1-2; 9 bases line up with TRBD1. There are 14 residues in the CDR3. After removal of 7 bases from V and 4 bases from J, the junction contained 10 bases not matched to a gene. The germline gives CDR1 SQVTM, CDR2 ANQGSEA. The CDR3 DNA is TGCAGCGCCGGGACAGGGACTTTGGGCTATGGCTACACCTTC. Protein sequence: CSAGTGTLGYGYTF.

This chain links TRBV7-2 with TRBJ2-5, with 8 bases identical to TRBD1. Germline V gene data show CDR1 as SGHTA and CDR2 as FQGNSA. Unmatched junction bases numbered 7, after V lost 5 bases and J lost 5 bases. This CDR3 spans 14 amino acids. The CDR3 protein is CASSRPDRGETQYF. In DNA, the CDR3 is TGTGCCAGCAGCCGTCCCGACAGGGGTGAGACCCAGTACTTC.

This clone was observed a handful of times. The V gene is TRBV2, the J gene TRBJ1-5; D uncertain. Germline values: CDR1 SNHLY, CDR2 FYNNEI. V was shortened by 4 bases and J by 4 bases, with 8 bases between the two germline ends. The CDR3 length is 13 residues. CDR3 amino acids: CASSGSSNQPQHF. The DNA for the CDR3 is TGTGCCAGCAGTGGGTCCAGTAATCAGCCCCAGCATTTT.

V usage is TRBV2 and J usage is TRBJ2-1, with 8 nucleotides matching TRBD2. After removal of 7 bases from V and 9 bases from J, the junction contained 14 bases not matched to a gene. The CDR3 is 15 amino acids. Germline V gene lookup returns CDR1 SNHLY and CDR2 FYNNEI. This CDR3 reads CASTIGSGSSVEQFF. The CDR3 nucleotides read TGTGCCAGCACGATAGGCAGCGGGAGTTCGGTTGAGCAGTTCTTC.

V gene TRBV6-5 combines with J gene TRBJ1-5, with 7 bases matching TRBD1. Germline V lookup: CDR1 MNHEY, CDR2 SVGAGI. The CDR3 covers 13 residues. The V gene end was trimmed by 8 bases and the J gene end by 4 bases; junction bases not matched to a gene: 5. DNA of the CDR3: TGTGCCAGCGGCCCACAGGGGAATCAGCCCCAGCATTTT. It translates to CASGPQGNQPQHF.

The rearrangement joins TRBV7-2 to TRBJ1-4, with D uncertain. The CDR3 covers 13 residues. Trimming stripped 4 bases from V and 7 bases from J, with 10 bases between. The germline CDR1 and CDR2 sequences are SGHTA and FQGNSA. The CDR3 DNA reads TGTGCCAGCAGCTGGGGTGAGGGTGAAAAACTGTTTTTT. It yields the protein CASSWGEGEKLFF.

This clone has a single count. V usage is TRBV2 and J usage is TRBJ1-4; possible D gene TRBD1, 5 bases. V lost 2 bases, J lost 5 bases, and 12 bases lay in between. Germline CDR1 reads SNHLY; CDR2 reads FYNNEI. The CDR3 totals 15 residues. The CDR3, as DNA: TGTGCCAGCAGTGAAACGGAGGGGCCGAATGAAAAACTGTTTTTT. Translation: CASSETEGPNEKLFF.

Only a few counts were recorded for this clone. This chain connects TRBV7-2 to TRBJ2-2; 12 nucleotides line up with TRBD2. In germline, CDR1 is SGHTA, CDR2 FQGNSA. V trimming: 6 bases; J trimming: 5 bases; junction bases outside the gene matches: 4. CDR3 length equals 15 residues. DNA of the CDR3: TGTGCCAGCAGATATGGGACTAGCGGGACCGGGGAGCTGTTTTTT. This translates into CASRYGTSGTGELFF. The variable domain in full, with the rest retrieved from reference TRBV7-2 and TRBJ2-2, is GAGVSQSPSNKVTEKGKDVELRCDPISGHTALYWYRQSLGQGLEFLIYFQGNSAPDKSGLPSDRFSAERTGGSVSTLTIQRTQQEDSAVYLCASRYGTSGTGELFFGEGSRLTVL.

The table lists this clone with a few counts. The chain has TRBV5-5 and TRBJ2-2; tentatively, D is TRBD1 (6 bases). Germline V gene lookup returns CDR1 SGHKS and CDR2 YYEKEE (reference sequence). V was trimmed by 0 bases and J by 3 bases, leaving 12 bases between them. The CDR3 length is 16 residues. The CDR3 loop is CASSLAARGYTGELFF. The CDR3 DNA reads as TGTGCCAGCAGCTTGGCGGCCAGGGGCTACACCGGGGAGCTGTTTTTT.

This clone was recorded only once. V and J are TRBV24-1 and TRBJ2-3; 7 nucleotides line up with TRBD1. The V and J ends lost 2 bases and 5 bases, in that order; junction bases with no gene match: 6. The CDR3 has 15 amino acids. The germline V gene has CDR1 KGHDR and CDR2 SFDVKD. CDR3 sequence (DNA): TGTGCCACCAGTGATTCCAGACAGGGCGGAGATACGCAGTATTTT. The encoded protein is CATSDSRQGGDTQYF.

The chain joins TRBV7-8 to TRBJ1-3; 7 bases fit TRBD1. CDR1 is SGHVS and CDR2 is FQNEAQ in the germline V gene. V lost 5 bases to trimming and J lost 2 bases; unmatched junction nucleotides: 12. The CDR3 length is 17 residues. CDR3 DNA: TGTGCCAGCAGCAAAAGGTTTCAGGGGGAAGCTGGAAACACCATATATTTT. Protein product: CASSKRFQGEAGNTIYF.

The DNA for the CDR3 is TGTGCCAGCAGTTCAAATCAGGGCTATGGCTACACCTTC. Its protein is CASSSNQGYGYTF. This sequence joins TRBV12-3 or TRBV12-4 and TRBJ1-2, with D possibly being TRBD1 (5 bases). The CDR3 contains 13 residues. V was cut by 4 bases and J by 4 bases, with 10 bases left in between.

The V call is TRBV21-1, the J call TRBJ2-7; TRBD1 is the table's D call, not checked against the DNA. TRBV21-1 is a listed pseudogene. The length of the CDR3 is 20 residues. CDR3 nucleotide sequence: TGTGCCAGCAGCAAAAAAGGGTGGGATAATCGGGACAGGGCGATCTACGAGCAGTACTTC. This translates into CASSKKGWDNRDRAIYEQYF.

V gene TRBV11-1 combines with J gene TRBJ2-3, with 9 bases that match TRBD2. Germline CDR1 is SGHAT and CDR2 is FQDESV (reference sequence). V was clipped by 1 base and J by 6 bases; unmatched bases: 8. This CDR3 is built from 16 residues. CDR3 in amino acids: CASSLEAGGGGDTQYF. Here the CDR3 DNA reads TGTGCCAGCAGCTTAGAGGCCGGCGGGGGGGGCGATACGCAGTATTTT.

V usage is TRBV27 and J usage is TRBJ2-5; TRBD1 aligns across 10 bases. V shed 6 bases and J 5 bases; nucleotides not matched to a gene: 12. CDR3 length equals 16 residues. Germline CDR1 MNHEY, CDR2 SMNVEV (reference sequence). CDR3 sequence: CASSSRDRGTGETQYF. The CDR3 nucleotides are TGTGCCAGCAGCTCCCGGGACAGGGGTACGGGCGAGACCCAGTACTTC.

The rearrangement joins TRBV29-1 to TRBJ1-1; unclear D gene. This CDR3 contains 11 residues. V was trimmed by 6 bases and J by 1 base, leaving 6 bases between them. Germline V CDR1 and CDR2: SQVTM, ANQGSEA. The CDR3 nucleotides read TGCAGCGTCCCCAAGAACACTGAAGCTTTCTTT. As protein: CSVPKNTEAFF. The complete variable domain, with remaining parts taken from reference TRBV29-1 and TRBJ1-1, reads SAVISQKPSRDICQRGTSLTIQCQVDSQVTMMFWYRQQPGQSLTLIATANQGSEATYESGFVIDKFPISRPNLTFSTLTVSNMSPEDSSIYLCSVPKNTEAFFGQGTRLTVV.

This chain links TRBV19 with TRBJ1-5; 8 bases are shared with TRBD1. After removal of 6 bases from V and 4 bases from J, the junction contained 5 bases not matched to a gene. This CDR3 has 14 amino acids. Germline V gene sequence: CDR1 LNHDA, CDR2 SQIVND (reference sequence). This CDR3 is CASSRGRGNQPQHF. In nucleotides, the CDR3 is TGTGCCAGTAGCAGGGGGCGGGGGAATCAGCCCCAGCATTTT.

The chain uses TRBV23-1 and TRBJ2-7; the match to TRBD1 covers 10 bases. TRBV23-1 falls under the ORF class, with uncertain function. The CDR3 totals 17 residues. The trim removed 3 bases at V and 5 bases at J, leaving 13 bases unmatched. The CDR3 protein is CASSHPIGGQGIHEQYF. The CDR3 DNA is TGCGCCAGCAGTCACCCCATCGGGGGACAGGGGATCCACGAGCAGTACTTC.

This clone was found once. V is TRBV28 and J is TRBJ1-2; 8 bases match TRBD1. CDR3 size: 13 residues. V lost 4 bases and J lost 6; bases outside the gene matches: 4. Germline values: CDR1 MDHEN, CDR2 SYDVKM. CDR3 sequence reads: CASSWGQENGYTF. DNA for the CDR3: TGTGCCAGCAGTTGGGGACAGGAAAATGGCTACACCTTC.

The V and J genes are TRBV6-5 and TRBJ2-3; D call uncertain. The CDR3 loop spans 10 amino acids. Trimming cost V 6 bases and J 5 bases, with 3 bases left between them. Per germline, CDR1 MNHEY and CDR2 SVGAGI. The chain's CDR3 is CASRLDTQYF. CDR3 coding DNA: TGTGCCAGCAGACTAGATACGCAGTATTTT.